These 26 T cell receptor beta chains were sequenced from one sample in a study of cytomegalovirus exposure and HLA in healthy donors. PCR used 60 Vbeta primers and 13 Jbeta primers. Data came from immunoSEQ multiplex PCR; TCRdb stores just in-frame clones and leaves some out. The data hold 160,000 or so clones, with under 90% observed a single time. Sequencing was carried out using PBMCs. The receptors were gathered from a man aged 18 to 29 in good health and CMV-seronegative.

The chain recombines TRBV7-2 with TRBJ1-2, with 9 bases identical to TRBD1. This CDR3 is built from 17 residues. V gave up 4 bases and J gave up 7 bases; unmatched junction bases: 16. In germline, CDR1 is SGHTA, CDR2 FQGNSA. The CDR3 coding sequence is TGTGCCAGCAGCTCAGGGCGGGACAGGGCGCTCTCCGGTGGCTACACCTTC. It encodes CASSSGRDRALSGGYTF.

This clone was counted once. CDR3 sequence (DNA): TGTGCCAGCACGACTAGCGGGGATGGGGAGCTGTTTTTT. Translating gives CASTTSGDGELFF. V is TRBV25-1 and J is TRBJ2-2; 11 nucleotides match TRBD2. This CDR3 has 13 amino acids. V lost 7 bases, J lost 8 bases, and 3 bases stayed unmatched. Germline lookup yields CDR1 MGHDK and CDR2 SYGVNS.

The V gene is TRBV25-1, the J gene TRBJ2-3; TRBD1 aligns across 9 bases. CDR1 is MGHDK and CDR2 is SYGVNS in the germline V gene. The CDR3 runs to 17 residues. V was clipped by 0 bases and J by 4 bases; unmatched bases: 8. The CDR3 nucleotides read TGTGCCAGCAGTGAATATTTTGAGACAGGGGGGGCAGATACGCAGTATTTT. Residues: CASSEYFETGGADTQYF.

This chain joins TRBV1 and TRBJ1-5; the table gives TRBD1 as D, unverified against the DNA. TRBV1 is described as a pseudogene. This CDR3 spans 19 amino acids. CDR3 protein: CTSSQEGARISFYNQPQHF. In DNA, the CDR3 is TGCACCAGCAGCCAAGAGGGGGCCAGAATTAGTTTTTACAATCAGCCCCAGCATTTT.

The chain has TRBV28 and TRBJ1-2; a weak D match, TRBD1 (6 bases). Trimming shortened V by 7 bases and J by 7 bases, and 19 bases separated the two germline ends. The CDR3 is 14 amino acids. Germline V gives CDR1 MDHEN, CDR2 SYDVKM. DNA of the CDR3: TGTGCCAGCACCCCGCGTCGGGGGGGCTTTGGCTACACCTTC. Residues: CASTPRRGGFGYTF.

The gene calls are TRBV5-1 and TRBJ1-1; D gene ambiguous. This CDR3 has 16 residues. Trimming pared 4 bases from V and 1 base from J, leaving 17 bases between. In germline, CDR1 is SGHRS, CDR2 YFSETQ. The CDR3 DNA reads as TGCGCCAGCAGCCCCTATGCTGGACTGACGAACACTGAAGCTTTCTTT. Translated: CASSPYAGLTNTEAFF.

The chain recombines TRBV9 with TRBJ2-3; 9 nucleotides align to TRBD2. CDR1 SGDLS and CDR2 YYNGEE come from the germline V gene. The length of the CDR3 is 17 residues. Trimming at V came to 5 bases and at J to 2 bases, leaving 12 bases not matched to a gene. The CDR3 here is CASSLEGSGGPTDTQYF. CDR3 in DNA: TGTGCCAGCAGTCTCGAGGGAAGCGGGGGGCCCACAGATACGCAGTATTTT.

This clone was counted between two and nine times. This rearrangement joins TRBV7-9 to TRBJ1-2, with D unclear. Germline CDR1 reads SEHNR; CDR2 reads FQNEAQ (reference sequence). CDR3 size: 13 residues. V lost 10 bases, J lost 6 bases, and 18 bases lay in between. This CDR3 is CAISRVLTDGYTF. CDR3 DNA sequence: TGTGCCATTTCGAGGGTATTAACGGATGGCTACACCTTC.

The V gene is TRBV7-8, the J gene TRBJ2-7; maybe TRBD2 (7 bases). The CDR3 runs to 14 residues. Trimming stripped 7 bases from V and 0 bases from J, with 13 bases between. Per germline, CDR1 SGHVS and CDR2 FQNEAQ. DNA for the CDR3: TGTGCCAGCATCCCAAGGGGGGGCTCCTACGAGCAGTACTTC. Its translation: CASIPRGGSYEQYF.

The chain employs TRBV5-5 and TRBJ1-2; the D gene is possibly TRBD1 (5 bases). V was shortened by 0 bases and J by 4 bases, with 7 bases between the two germline ends. The CDR3 is 13 amino acids. Germline V gene data show CDR1 as SGHKS and CDR2 as YYEKEE (reference sequence). The CDR3 DNA reads TGTGCCAGCAGCTTGGGAACAGGCTATGGCTACACCTTC. It yields the protein CASSLGTGYGYTF.

The chain has TRBV7-6 and TRBJ2-2; TRBD2 is a possible D gene (5 bases). The CDR3 is 15 residues long. The germline CDR1 and CDR2 sequences are SGHVS and FNYEAQ. The V and J ends lost 4 bases and 3 bases respectively, with 12 bases between them. CDR3 sequence: CASSSRVGDTGELFF. The DNA of the CDR3 is TGTGCCAGCAGCTCCCGCGTCGGGGACACCGGGGAGCTGTTTTTT.

The gene calls are TRBV18 and TRBJ2-7, with a possible D match to TRBD1 (5 bases). Trimming stripped 0 bases from V and 6 bases from J, with 12 bases between. The CDR3 runs to 14 residues. CDR1 and CDR2 (germline): KGHSH, LQKENI. Here the CDR3 reads CASSPPQAAGEQYF. The CDR3 DNA is TGTGCCAGCTCACCACCACAGGCCGCAGGCGAGCAGTACTTC.

The CDR3 DNA sequence: TGTGCCAGCAGCAAACCGGACAGGGGCCCGAACACCGGGGAGCTGTTTTTT. It codes for CASSKPDRGPNTGELFF. The gene calls are TRBV21-1 and TRBJ2-2; the DNA was not compared with TRBD1, the D call given in the table. TRBV21-1 is a pseudogene segment. The CDR3 is 17 amino acids.

This rearrangement joins TRBV2 to TRBJ2-7; TRBD1 matches 8 bases. Trimming removed 11 bases from V and 3 bases from J; junction bases left unmatched: 15. CDR1 SNHLY and CDR2 FYNNEI come from the germline V gene. The CDR3 runs to 15 residues. The CDR3 DNA reads as TGTGCCCGAATGAAGAAGACAGGGGCGATCTACGAGCAGTACTTC. This gives the protein CARMKKTGAIYEQYF.

The rearrangement joins TRBV15 to TRBJ2-7; 11 bases map to TRBD1. The CDR3 consists of 16 residues. Germline CDR1 LNHNV, CDR2 YYDKDF (reference sequence). V was clipped by 4 bases and J by 1 base; unmatched bases: 6. The CDR3 nucleotides read TGTGCCACCAGCACTTGGACAGGGGGCACTTCCTACGAGCAGTACTTC. Residues: CATSTWTGGTSYEQYF. The complete variable domain, with remaining parts taken from reference TRBV15 and TRBJ2-7, reads DAMVIQNPRYQVTQFGKPVTLSCSQTLNHNVMYWYQQKSSQAPKLLFHYYDKDFNNEADTPDNFQSRRPNTSFCFLDIRSPGLGDTAMYLCATSTWTGGTSYEQYFGPGTRLTVT.

The rearrangement joins TRBV5-1 to TRBJ2-5; 7 bases match TRBD2. The ends lost 0 bases at V and 4 bases at J; junction bases unmatched: 6. The CDR3 spans 15 residues. Germline V CDR1 and CDR2: SGHRS, YFSETQ. CDR3 in DNA: TGCGCCAGCAGCTTGGAGGGAGGGCCGGGAGAGACCCAGTACTTC. Translated, it gives CASSLEGGPGETQYF.

The table lists this clone with a count of one. This chain uses TRBV11-2 with TRBJ2-1, with D possibly TRBD2 on 6 matching bases. This CDR3 is built from 13 residues. V was clipped by 1 base and J by 10 bases, with 11 bases between them. Germline-derived CDR1 and CDR2 are SGHAT and FQNNGV. CDR3 DNA: TGTGCCAGCAGCTTAGTCGGGGCGGGGGAGCAGTTCTTC. Its protein is CASSLVGAGEQFF.

The J gene is TRBJ1-5, the V gene TRBV5-1; 8 nucleotides line up with TRBD1. CDR1 SGHRS and CDR2 YFSETQ come from the germline V gene. This CDR3 spans 15 amino acids. The junction had 13 bases not matched to a gene; V was cut back by 9 bases and J by 5 bases. CDR3 protein: CATLPRGLFDQPQHF. The CDR3 DNA is TGCGCCACCCTTCCCAGGGGGCTGTTTGATCAGCCCCAGCATTTT. Using reference TRBV5-1 and TRBJ1-5 for the parts outside the CDR3, the full variable domain is KAGVTQTPRYLIKTRGQQVTLSCSPISGHRSVSWYQQTPGQGLQFLFEYFSETQRNKGNFPGRFSGRQFSNSRSEMNVSTLELGDSALYLCATLPRGLFDQPQHFGDGTRLSIL.

Note on this clone: The conserved closing phenylalanine or tryptophan is absent in this CDR3, likely reflecting a read error. The J gene is TRBJ1-2, the V gene TRBV5-1; weak D call: TRBD1 (5 bases). Germline values: CDR1 SGHRS, CDR2 YFSETQ. The CDR3 has 15 amino acids. V dropped 0 bases and J dropped 7 bases, with 16 bases sitting between them. The CDR3: CASSLGQGLGGGYTL. The CDR3 nucleotides are TGCGCCAGCAGCTTGGGGCAGGGCCTCGGCGGTGGCTACACCCTC.

This clone was found once. The chain has TRBV10-3 and TRBJ2-1, with TRBD1 matching over 10 bases. The germline V gene has CDR1 ENHRY and CDR2 SYGVKD. CDR3 length: 20 residues. After removal of 3 bases from V and 0 bases from J, the junction contained 14 bases not matched to a gene. For the CDR3, the DNA is TGTGCCATCAGTGACACCAAAGGGACAGGGGCCTCCAGCTCCTACAATGAGCAGTTCTTC. This sequence encodes CAISDTKGTGASSSYNEQFF.

The chain has TRBV7-8 and TRBJ1-5; D may be TRBD1 (6 bases). The CDR3 is 18 residues long. Trimming stripped 4 bases from V and 4 bases from J, with 23 bases between. Germline values: CDR1 SGHVS, CDR2 FQNEAQ. The CDR3 DNA is TGTGCCAGCAGCTCCCAACCGGGACACCAAACCCATAATCAGCCCCAGCATTTT. Translated, it gives CASSSQPGHQTHNQPQHF.

This clone was observed many times. The V and J genes are TRBV28 and TRBJ2-7, with 7 bases matching TRBD2. The ends lost 7 bases at V and 2 bases at J; junction bases unmatched: 11. The germline V gene encodes CDR1 MDHEN and CDR2 SYDVKM. CDR3 size: 15 residues. In DNA form, the CDR3 reads TGTGCCAGCACCCCCCCCACGGGAGGAGCCTACGAGCAGTACTTC. It codes for CASTPPTGGAYEQYF.

This clone occurred once. The V and J genes are TRBV19 and TRBJ1-5; D is undetermined. V lost 7 bases and J lost 7, with 11 bases in between. The germline CDR1 and CDR2 sequences are LNHDA and SQIVND (reference sequence). The CDR3 length is 12 residues. CDR3 bases: TGTGCCAGTACGGGGAGTGAACAGCCCCAGCATTTT. Amino acid sequence: CASTGSEQPQHF.

The chain recombines TRBV6-1 with TRBJ1-2; D is ambiguous. CDR3 size: 15 residues. Trimming stripped 0 bases from V and 8 bases from J, with 16 bases between. CDR1 and CDR2 from the germline V gene are MNHNS and SASEGT. For the CDR3, the DNA is TGTGCCAGCAGTGAAGCGCACAAATATCCAGGCGGCTACACCTTC. Translated, it gives CASSEAHKYPGGYTF.

This chain connects TRBV7-8 to TRBJ1-4; 7 nucleotides match TRBD1. V was pared by 5 bases and J by 5 bases, with 14 bases of the junction left unmatched. The germline V gene encodes CDR1 SGHVS and CDR2 FQNEAQ. This CDR3 region has 17 residues. CDR3 loop: CASSPGTRTGLNEKLFF. The CDR3 nucleotides are TGTGCCAGCAGCCCAGGAACCCGGACAGGCTTAAATGAAAAACTGTTTTTT.

This sequence joins TRBV28 and TRBJ2-5; D possibly corresponds to TRBD1 (5 bases). In germline, CDR1 is MDHEN, CDR2 SYDVKM. The CDR3 length is 12 residues. Deletions cut 4 bases from V and 9 bases from J, with 12 bases between. The CDR3 DNA is TGTGCCAGCAGTTCCCCAGGGCCATCCCAGTACTTC. It translates to CASSSPGPSQYF.